This T cell receptor (beta chain) stems from a study of T cell responses to AZD1222 COVID-19 vaccine. Study-wide results and caveats: The study identified only five to seven AZD1222 recipients as seropositive at baseline. Clonal diversity was possibly underestimated, and the donors were mostly white British, with more females.

Sequenced by immunoSEQ multiplex PCR; TCRdb stores in-frame clones only, minus some. The repertoire holds about 140,000 clones, 88% seen once, with 3.1% in the top ten. This clone is medium-sized in the sample. Its matching antigen is unknown. The receptor was isolated from an adult who received the AZD1222 COVID-19 vaccine. This material consisted of peripheral blood, taken 28 days after the second AZD1222 dose.

The CDR3 DNA reads as TGTGCCAGCAGTGAAGCCCCGAGCTTCTATGGCTACACCTTC. This codes for CASSEAPSFYGYTF. The chain couples TRBV2 to TRBJ1-2; D not resolved. V shed 0 bases and J shed 4 bases, with 9 bases lying between them. The CDR3 runs to 14 residues. CDR1 and CDR2 from the germline V gene are SNHLY and FYNNEI.